These T cell receptor beta chains were read from a single sample in a study of blood T cell repertoires in COVID-19. Sequencing was performed with immunoSEQ multiplex PCR; in TCRdb, only in-frame clones are kept and a portion is missing. The table records fewer than 250,000 clones, 80% to 90% of them present only once. The sample was PBMCs or T cells enriched from blood (not recorded which). These receptor sequences come from a woman between 40 and 55 years old with acute COVID-19. CDR3s leave out the opening cysteine and the closing phenylalanine or tryptophan. A D gene is named only where the DNA matches it firmly. Rows give clone size only sometimes, using once, few, many, or a class for an expanded clone.

cdr3_length j_call clone_size v_call d_call cdr3_aa
12 TRBJ2-7 - TRBV7-9 TRBD1 ASSLAGQFYEQY
15 TRBJ2-2 - TRBV11-2 TRBD1 ASSLDGDRPNTGELF
13 TRBJ2-7 - TRBV29-1 TRBD1 SVLGGTGPTYEQY
12 TRBJ2-1 - TRBV30 - AWSIAQRPWGQF
12 TRBJ1-5 - TRBV24-1 TRBD1 ATSDGDSGQPQH
13 TRBJ2-5 - TRBV4-1 - ASSLGAGRVKPQY
11 TRBJ2-5 - TRBV27 TRBD2 ASSRLAEETQY
12 TRBJ2-2 - TRBV19 TRBD1 ASSSGQGVGELF
11 TRBJ1-6 few TRBV7-9 TRBD1 ASSSGQGSPLH
12 TRBJ2-1 - TRBV28 TRBD2 ASSRGLDYNEQF
16 TRBJ2-2 - TRBV4-1 TRBD2 ASSQRSGLGAGAGELF
13 TRBJ2-5 - TRBV2 TRBD2 ASSERAGVTETQY
9 TRBJ1-1 - TRBV28 - ASRSGTEAF